This T cell receptor (beta chain) was found in a study of immune evolution from preneoplasia to lung adenocarcinoma. The germline gives CDR1 GTSNPN, CDR2 SVGIG (reference sequence). Unmatched junction bases numbered 6, after V lost 3 bases and J lost 8 bases. The CDR3 runs 14 residues. The method was immunoSEQ multiplex PCR; TCRdb's version includes in-frame clones alone and lacks a portion of them. Of more than 13,000 clones in the sample, 75% to 85% were seen once. Patients had resection in Japan or China between about 2013 and 2017. Two lung cancer pathologists independently confirmed each histologic diagnosis. General study findings and limits: T cell clonality was higher in KRAS-mutant than EGFR-mutant or wild-type nodules.

This clone was observed a few times. Its target is not known. The receptor comes from a person in their 70s with lung adenocarcinoma. The material sequenced was FFPE minimally invasive lung adenocarcinoma tissue. The rearrangement links TRBV30 to TRBJ1-4; 10 nucleotides agree with TRBD1. The CDR3 here is CAWSNDRGLEKLFF. The CDR3 DNA reads TGTGCCTGGAGCAACGACAGGGGGCTGGAAAAACTGTTTTTT.